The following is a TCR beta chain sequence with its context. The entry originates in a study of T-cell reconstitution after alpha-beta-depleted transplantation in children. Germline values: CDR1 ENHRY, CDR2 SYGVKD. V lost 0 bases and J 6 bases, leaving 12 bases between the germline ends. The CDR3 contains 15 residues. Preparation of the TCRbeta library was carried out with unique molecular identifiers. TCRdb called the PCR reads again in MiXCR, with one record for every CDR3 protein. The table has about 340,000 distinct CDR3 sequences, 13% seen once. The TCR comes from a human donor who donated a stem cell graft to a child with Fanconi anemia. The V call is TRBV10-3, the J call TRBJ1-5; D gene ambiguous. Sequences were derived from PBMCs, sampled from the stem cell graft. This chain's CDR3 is CAISESTAAPQPQHF. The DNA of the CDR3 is TGTGCCATCAGTGAGTCGACGGCAGCCCCTCAGCCCCAGCATTTT.